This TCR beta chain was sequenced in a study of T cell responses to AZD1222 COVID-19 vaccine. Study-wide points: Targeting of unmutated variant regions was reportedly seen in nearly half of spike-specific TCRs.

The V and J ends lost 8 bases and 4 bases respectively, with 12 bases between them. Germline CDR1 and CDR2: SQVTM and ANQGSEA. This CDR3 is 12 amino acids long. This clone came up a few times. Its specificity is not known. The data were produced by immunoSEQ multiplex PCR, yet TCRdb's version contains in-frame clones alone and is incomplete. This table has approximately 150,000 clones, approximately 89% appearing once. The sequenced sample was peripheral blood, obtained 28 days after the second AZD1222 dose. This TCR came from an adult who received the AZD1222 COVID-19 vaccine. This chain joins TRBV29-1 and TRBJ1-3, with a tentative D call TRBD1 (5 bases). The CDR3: CSTGGDGNTIYF. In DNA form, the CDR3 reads TGCAGCACGGGGGGGGACGGAAACACCATATATTTT. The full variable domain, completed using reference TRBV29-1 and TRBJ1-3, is SAVISQKPSRDICQRGTSLTIQCQVDSQVTMMFWYRQQPGQSLTLIATANQGSEATYESGFVIDKFPISRPNLTFSTLTVSNMSPEDSSIYLCSTGGDGNTIYFGEGSWLTVV.